This T cell receptor (beta chain) was profiled in a study of blood T cell repertoires in COVID-19. The V gene's germline CDR1 is MNHNS and CDR2 SASEGT. Trimming removed 3 bases from V and 4 bases from J, with 15 bases in between. This CDR3 is built from 16 residues. The assay was immunoSEQ multiplex PCR, and TCRdb's table has in-frame clones only and misses some. The table shows around 230,000 clones, with approximately 90% occurring only once. This clone was seen at least ten times. This chain connects TRBV6-1 to TRBJ2-2; D uncertain. The source material was PBMCs or T cells enriched from blood (not recorded which). The source is a woman in her 40s with acute COVID-19. CDR3 sequence reads: CASSDWVDMPTGELFF. In nucleotides, the CDR3 is TGTGCCAGCAGTGATTGGGTAGACATGCCCACCGGGGAGCTGTTTTTT.